A single TCR beta chain is shown here with its context. This entry is derived from a study of blood T cell repertoires in COVID-19. On the study more broadly: The United States, Italy and Spain provided the acute and convalescent COVID-19 samples. T cells, B-cell-depleted T cells, or PBMCs provided the cDNA or gDNA that served as material.

Original processing methods: Scientists estimated how many nucleated cells there were by amplifying reference gene primers. The repertoire was sequenced with immunoSEQ multiplex PCR; TCRdb's copy has only in-frame clones and lacks some. That table furnishes V, J and clone size, whereas the DNA furnished D and trimming. Among about 70,000 clones, 81% were seen once, and the ten largest hold about 0.87%. Germline V gene data show CDR1 as SGHTA and CDR2 as FQGNSA. V lost 3 bases to trimming and J lost 3 bases; unmatched junction nucleotides: 2. The length of the CDR3 is 15 residues. The chain employs TRBV7-2 and TRBJ2-1, with 10 bases that match TRBD1. The TCR originated in a woman aged 70-85 years with acute or convalescent COVID-19. The sequenced material came from peripheral blood. The CDR3, as DNA: TGTGCCAGCAGCTTCAGGACAGGGGGCTACAATGAGCAGTTCTTC. Translation gives CASSFRTGGYNEQFF. Combining the CDR3 with reference TRBV7-2 and TRBJ2-1 gives the whole variable domain GAGVSQSPSNKVTEKGKDVELRCDPISGHTALYWYRQSLGQGLEFLIYFQGNSAPDKSGLPSDRFSAERTGGSVSTLTIQRTQQEDSAVYLCASSFRTGGYNEQFFGPGTRLTVL.